This section outlines one TCR beta chain sequence together with its context. In the original analysis: Amplifying reference gene primers gave estimates of nucleated cell counts. TCRdb's copy holds only in-frame clones and misses some; the assay was immunoSEQ multiplex PCR. D and trimming were read from the DNA, whereas the V and J calls and clone size are those reported in that table. Seen here are about 290,000 clones, about 82% observed once, and the top ten hold around 4%. The record originates from a study of blood T cell repertoires in COVID-19. Study context: The cDNA or gDNA used as material had been derived from T cells, B-cell-depleted T cells, or PBMCs.

V lost 1 base to trimming and J lost 1 base, with 12 bases between them. Germline V gene lookup returns CDR1 SGHNT and CDR2 YYREEE (reference sequence). The CDR3 sequence is 16 residues long. The rearrangement links TRBV5-4 to TRBJ1-3, with D perhaps matching TRBD1 (5 bases). The sample was peripheral blood. This clonotype was obtained from a woman in her 50s with active or convalescent COVID-19. The CDR3 coding sequence is TGTGCCAGCAGCTTGATGACAGATGTTTCTGGAAACACCATATATTTT. It encodes CASSLMTDVSGNTIYF.